A selection of T cell receptor beta chains follows, all from one sample in a study of shared clonotypes between healthy human individuals. Clones were read by immunoSEQ multiplex PCR, and TCRdb kept only the in-frame ones, dropping some. The data contain about 480,000 clones, 79% of them singletons. The specimen sequenced was PBMCs. These receptors were collected from a woman aged 40 to 50 in good health. Some clones in this sample may be carry-over from other donors' samples. The conserved cysteine and the conserved F or W are not part of the CDR3 here. Not every row has a clone size; where given, it reads once, few, many or a size class.

.	TRBJ2-5	TRBV5-4	ASREGTGGPVQETQY
.	TRBJ2-7	TRBV19	ASSRSQFGGLHEQY
.	TRBJ1-4	TRBV4-1	ASSQDPPRVLNEKLF
few	TRBJ1-1	TRBV7-9	ASSIRGADTEAF
.	TRBJ2-5	TRBV5-1	ASSSIGGTQETQY
few	TRBJ2-1	TRBV11-2	ASSLATSGLYNEQF
.	TRBJ1-5	TRBV19	ASSMYVEGRGNQPQH
.	TRBJ1-2	TRBV30	AWSVRSGGTYGYT
.	TRBJ2-1	TRBV10-2	ASSPGTRHNEQF
.	TRBJ2-5	TRBV7-9	ASSYPGLAGRETQY
.	TRBJ2-3	TRBV6-6	ASSGLVLGSDTQY
.	TRBJ2-7	TRBV5-5	ASSLLAGDHYEQY
.	TRBJ2-1	TRBV29-1	SVVSGTIIEQF
once	TRBJ1-1	TRBV6-1	ASRKGVEAF
.	TRBJ2-3	TRBV11-2	ASSLGSTDTQY
.	TRBJ1-2	TRBV28	ASRKPGQVDGYT
.	TRBJ1-1	TRBV7-2	ASSLVGSNTEAF
.	TRBJ2-3	TRBV4-1	ASSQSFRGTTSWTDTQY
.	TRBJ2-7	TRBV13	ASSFKDRGSYEQY
few	TRBJ1-2	TRBV6-6	ASSLDRGIGYT
once	TRBJ2-7	TRBV2	ASSEGLAGETIYEQY
.	TRBJ1-2	TRBV5-1	ASANRGSNYGYT
.	TRBJ1-1	TRBV11-2	ASSLQQGYTEAF
.	TRBJ1-2	TRBV5-4	ASSLGLGTGFHDYGYT
.	TRBJ2-5	TRBV30	AWSSQTQY
.	TRBJ2-7	TRBV2	ASRIPLEQY
.	TRBJ2-3	TRBV27	ASSQVGAESTDTQY
.	TRBJ2-7	TRBV7-4	ASSLKVGLAITFYEQY
.	TRBJ1-3	TRBV28	ASSLEADGNTIY
.	TRBJ2-2	TRBV2	ASSEEGGRSTGELF
.	TRBJ2-1	TRBV29-1	SVDYGNEQF
.	TRBJ2-7	TRBV4-1	ASSQAASQGAEQY
.	TRBJ2-1	TRBV7-2	ASSYGLADLNEQF
.	TRBJ2-7	TRBV30	AWSFGSGDYEQY
.	TRBJ2-3	TRBV11-3	ASSAGTGFHTDTQY
.	TRBJ2-5	TRBV10-2	ASTGGGGETQY
.	TRBJ1-2	TRBV30	AWSVWNPYSGYT
.	TRBJ1-5	TRBV28	ASSLLTHRPQH
.	TRBJ2-5	TRBV27	ASSLSGSGETQY
.	TRBJ2-7	TRBV27	ASSFNGHPSYEQY
many	TRBJ2-7	TRBV7-9	ASSPGRYYEQY
once	TRBJ1-1	TRBV5-1	ASSSQIPGQVFGNTEAF
.	TRBJ2-7	TRBV7-9	ASSLAPRSEQY
.	TRBJ2-3	TRBV7-3	ASSLAGGTQY
.	TRBJ1-1	TRBV30	AWSVQIRASNTEAF
.	TRBJ2-2	TRBV9	ASSVRTSGELF
.	TRBJ2-1	TRBV18	ASSPPNVLAGPNEQF
.	TRBJ2-7	TRBV7-8	ASSLVPSGLYEQY
.	TRBJ1-2	TRBV9	ASSVSPRGWGTGGVYGYT
.	TRBJ2-1	TRBV5-6	ASSSGQGVNEQF
.	TRBJ2-7	TRBV14	ASSQDRGGSSYEQY
.	TRBJ2-7	TRBV29-1	SVLLAGGGDYEQY